One sample yielded the 3 T cell receptor beta chains listed below, sequenced in a study of glioma-infiltrating T cells. The iRepertoire nested amplicon-rescue multiplex PCR amplified TCR alpha and beta CDR3s from RNA. TCRdb re-derived calls from the multiplex PCR reads in MiXCR, one entry per CDR3 protein. This sample has fewer than 200,000 distinct CDR3 sequences; around 40% occur once, and the top ten carry around 5.3%. The sequenced sample consisted of glioma tissue, nonneoplastic brain tissue, or PBMCs (not recorded which). The source is a human donor with low-grade glioma or glioblastoma, undergoing nonglioma brain surgery, or in good health (not recorded which).

Comment on this clonotype: Possible read error: a much larger clone is one base away. Here the CDR3 DNA reads TGCAGTGCTCGCCCACTATCGGGACTTGCTGAGCAGTTCTTC. It yields the protein CSARPLSGLAEQFF. V is TRBV20-1 and J is TRBJ2-1; D perhaps matches TRBD2 (6 bases). V was trimmed by 5 bases and J by 9 bases, leaving 20 bases between them. CDR3 size: 14 residues. Per the germline V gene, CDR1 is DFQATT and CDR2 is SNEGSKA (reference sequence).

As regards this clonotype: This may arise from a read error, as a much more abundant clone is one base away. This chain links TRBV18 with TRBJ2-4; D possibly corresponds to TRBD1 (5 bases). This CDR3 is built from 15 residues. The V gene lost 3 bases and the J gene lost 7 bases, with 16 bases spanning the gap. Germline V gives CDR1 KGHSH, CDR2 LQKENI. CDR3 DNA: TGTGCCAGCTCACCTGTGGGGCGCGAGTCGAACATTCAGTACTTC. This gives the protein CASSPVGRESNIQYF. The whole variable domain, remainder taken from reference TRBV18 and TRBJ2-4, is NAGVMQNPRHLVRRRGQEARLRCSPMKGHSHVYWYRQLPEEGLKFMVYLQKENIIDESGMPKERFSAEFPKEGPSILRIQQVVRGDSAAYFCASSPVGRESNIQYFGAGTRLSVL.

This clonotype was seen a handful of times. The chain employs TRBV5-1 and TRBJ2-5, with a possible D match to TRBD2 (5 bases). Germline V gene sequence: CDR1 SGHRS, CDR2 YFSETQ. Trimming removed 4 bases at V and 1 base at J, with 17 bases between. The length of the CDR3 is 16 residues. CDR3 loop: CASSLSPSGIQETQYF. CDR3 sequence (DNA): TGCGCCAGCAGCCTCTCCCCGTCGGGGATCCAAGAGACCCAGTACTTC. Using reference TRBV5-1 and TRBJ2-5 for the parts outside the CDR3, the full variable domain is KAGVTQTPRYLIKTRGQQVTLSCSPISGHRSVSWYQQTPGQGLQFLFEYFSETQRNKGNFPGRFSGRQFSNSRSEMNVSTLELGDSALYLCASSLSPSGIQETQYFGPGTRLLVL.